This entry features one T cell receptor (beta chain) sequence. The antigen remains unidentified. CDR1 and CDR2 (germline): DFQATT, SNEGSKA (reference sequence). V was shortened by 0 bases and J by 7 bases, with 4 bases between the two germline ends. The CDR3 length is 12 residues. TCRdb fed the 5' RACE reads into MiXCR, producing one record per CDR3 protein. The sample has about 320,000 distinct CDR3 sequences; about 6.6% are singletons. This sample is part of a study of T cells after yellow fever vaccination. Study-wide background: Libraries from low-cell-number fractions were prepared with the SMART-Seq v4 Ultra Low Input RNA kit.

Study-wide findings and caveats: After the booster, nearly 98% of CD4 and just over 85% of CD8 primary-response clones were re-detected. Contamination by abundant bulk-population clonotypes could be present in FACS-sorted repertoires.

Material: PBMCs, obtained about 41 days after the first yellow fever vaccination. This sequence joins TRBV20-1 and TRBJ1-6, with no clear D. The sequence derives from a man younger than 30 who received the YFV17D yellow fever vaccine. The CDR3 reads CSAREMNSPLHF. CDR3 nucleotides: TGCAGTGCTAGAGAGATGAATTCACCCCTCCACTTT.